This T cell receptor (beta chain) was documented in a study of blood T cell repertoires in COVID-19. Only in-frame clones appear in the TCRdb table, and some are missing; sequencing was by immunoSEQ multiplex PCR. The repertoire holds some 150,000 clones, with about 90% as singletons. This clone was counted a single time. Germline lookup yields CDR1 LGHDT and CDR2 YNNKEL (reference sequence). V gave up 0 bases and J gave up 0 bases, with 9 bases separating them. This CDR3 has 16 residues. Material: peripheral blood. The source is a man aged 50 or older with active COVID-19. The genes are TRBV3-1 (or the pseudogene TRBV3-2) and TRBJ1-3, with D tentatively TRBD1 (5 bases). CDR3 bases: TGTGCCAGCAGCCAAGAGGGGCCGATCTCTGGAAACACCATATATTTT. Protein product: CASSQEGPISGNTIYF.